A single sample gave rise to the 27 T cell receptor beta chains below, sequenced in a study of T cell responses to AZD1222 COVID-19 vaccine. TCRdb's copy holds only in-frame clones and misses some; the assay was immunoSEQ multiplex PCR. The table includes about 68,000 clones, around nine tenths detected once. This material consisted of peripheral blood, taken on day 0 of AZD1222 vaccination. The receptors shown here come from an adult in good health.

The gene calls are TRBV14 and TRBJ2-3; D gene ambiguous. The CDR3 is 16 residues long. The V gene lost 2 bases and the J gene lost 1 base, with 13 bases spanning the gap. CDR1 and CDR2 (germline): SGHDN, FVKESK. The CDR3 region has the DNA TGTGCCAGCAGCCAACCCGGTATAGTGGGCACAGATACGCAGTATTTT. Translated: CASSQPGIVGTDTQYF.

The CDR3 DNA sequence: TGTGCCAGCTCACCAAAACGGGAGGGCCTCGATGAGCAGTTCTTC. Translation: CASSPKREGLDEQFF. The J gene is TRBJ2-1, the V gene TRBV18; 8 bases line up with TRBD2. Trimming at V came to 2 bases and at J to 8 bases, leaving 8 bases not matched to a gene. This CDR3 spans 15 amino acids. Germline CDR1 KGHSH, CDR2 LQKENI.

This chain joins TRBV12-3 or TRBV12-4 and TRBJ1-5, with a possible D match to TRBD1 (5 bases). The CDR3 sequence is 12 residues long. Trimming pared 6 bases from V and 6 bases from J, leaving 9 bases between. This CDR3 reads CASSQGGQPQHF. The CDR3 DNA sequence: TGTGCCAGCAGCCAGGGTGGTCAGCCCCAGCATTTT.

This rearrangement joins TRBV19 to TRBJ1-2; D is uncertain. The V end was cut by 2 bases, the J end by 5 bases, with 12 bases between. Germline loops: CDR1 LNHDA, CDR2 SQIVND (reference sequence). CDR3 length equals 14 residues. DNA of the CDR3: TGTGCCAGTAGTATAACCGACGGGGAATATGGCTACACCTTC. Translating gives CASSITDGEYGYTF. Complete variable domain (other parts from reference TRBV19 and TRBJ1-2): DGGITQSPKYLFRKEGQNVTLSCEQNLNHDAMYWYRQDPGQGLRLIYYSQIVNDFQKGDIAEGYSVSREKKESFPLTVTSAQKNPTAFYLCASSITDGEYGYTFGSGTRLTVV.

Only one count was recorded for this clone. The J gene is TRBJ2-1, the V gene TRBV5-1, with 9 bases identical to TRBD2. CDR3 length: 14 residues. Per germline, CDR1 SGHRS and CDR2 YFSETQ. J lost 7 bases, V lost 5 bases, and 7 bases had no gene match. The CDR3 sequence is CASSLAGVVNEQFF. The CDR3 nucleotides are TGCGCCAGCAGTTTAGCGGGAGTCGTGAATGAGCAGTTCTTC.

This clone was recorded once. The chain uses TRBV4-3 and TRBJ2-6; a weak D match, TRBD1 (6 bases). Trimming left V 0 bases short and J 4 bases short, with 10 bases between. Germline V gene lookup returns CDR1 LGHNA and CDR2 YSLEER. The CDR3 contains 16 residues. CDR3 region: CASSQEHRAGANVLTF. CDR3 DNA sequence: TGCGCCAGCAGCCAAGAACACAGGGCGGGGGCCAACGTCCTGACTTTC.

V usage is TRBV28 and J usage is TRBJ1-1, with TRBD1 matching over 7 bases. Germline loops: CDR1 MDHEN, CDR2 SYDVKM. The CDR3 runs to 15 residues. The junction had 7 bases not matched to a gene; V was cut back by 6 bases and J by 0 bases. The CDR3 spells CASSSQGGMNTEAFF. CDR3 sequence (DNA): TGTGCCAGCAGCTCCCAGGGGGGGATGAACACTGAAGCTTTCTTT.

The chain has TRBV7-8 and TRBJ1-2; a possible D gene is TRBD1 (6 bases). This CDR3 is 18 amino acids long. The V end lost 2 bases, the J end lost 1 base, and 20 bases lay between the germline ends. The germline V gene has CDR1 SGHVS and CDR2 FQNEAQ. CDR3 DNA: TGTGCCAGCAGCTTAAAGGGGGGAGAGGGGATACTTAACTATGGCTACACCTTC. Encoded protein: CASSLKGGEGILNYGYTF. Combining the CDR3 with reference TRBV7-8 and TRBJ1-2 gives the whole variable domain GAGVSQSPRYKVAKRGQDVALRCDPISGHVSLFWYQQALGQGPEFLTYFQNEAQLDKSGLPSDRFFAERPEGSVSTLKIQRTQQEDSAVYLCASSLKGGEGILNYGYTFGSGTRLTVV.

The rearrangement links TRBV27 to TRBJ2-7; D is ambiguous. Trimming pared 6 bases from V and 1 base from J, leaving 10 bases between. CDR1 and CDR2 from the germline V gene are MNHEY and SMNVEV (reference sequence). This CDR3 has 13 amino acids. In DNA, the CDR3 is TGTGCCAGCAGCTTGACGGTTTCCTACGAGCAGTACTTC. Residues: CASSLTVSYEQYF.

DNA of the CDR3: TGTGCCAGCAGTGACTCGACTAGCTACAATGAGCAGTTCTTC. This codes for CASSDSTSYNEQFF. The V gene is TRBV6-4, the J gene TRBJ2-1, with a tentative D call TRBD2 (6 bases). V shed 0 bases and J shed 3 bases, with 6 bases lying between them. Germline values: CDR1 MRHNA, CDR2 SNTAGT. The CDR3 has 14 amino acids.

The table lists this clone with a count of one. The chain links TRBV27 to TRBJ2-7; tentative D call: TRBD1 (5 bases). V shed 6 bases and J shed 3 bases, with 15 bases lying between them. The CDR3 contains 14 residues. CDR1 and CDR2 from the germline V gene are MNHEY and SMNVEV (reference sequence). CDR3 sequence (DNA): TGTGCCAGCAGAATAGACAGTAGTCGCTACGAGCAGTACTTC. Protein product: CASRIDSSRYEQYF.

The V gene is TRBV20-1, the J gene TRBJ2-3; D is unresolved. The CDR3 consists of 11 residues. Trimming removed 2 bases from V and 6 bases from J, with 6 bases in between. CDR1 is DFQATT, CDR2 SNEGSKA, per germline (reference sequence). The CDR3 DNA reads as TGCAGTGCTAGATTGGCGGATACGCAGTATTTT. Encoded protein: CSARLADTQYF.

The CDR3: CASGVAGESFKSSGNTIYF. Written as DNA, the CDR3 is TGTGCTAGTGGTGTGGCAGGAGAAAGTTTTAAAAGCTCTGGAAACACCATATATTTT. The rearrangement links TRBV12-5 to TRBJ1-3; D unresolved. V was cut by 5 bases and J by 0 bases, with 23 bases left in between. This CDR3 spans 19 amino acids. CDR1 and CDR2 (germline): LGHNT, FRNRAP.

To note about this clone: The same CDR3 arises from other DNA sequences in this sample as well. The V gene is TRBV5-1, the J gene TRBJ1-3; D not certain. The CDR3 is 14 amino acids. Germline CDR1 and CDR2: SGHRS and YFSETQ. Trimming took 0 bases from V and 3 from J, leaving 7 bases between them. CDR3 loop: CASSLGASGNTIYF. The DNA for the CDR3 is TGCGCCAGCAGCTTGGGGGCCAGTGGAAACACCATATATTTT. Based on the CDR3 plus reference TRBV5-1 and TRBJ1-3, the full variable domain is KAGVTQTPRYLIKTRGQQVTLSCSPISGHRSVSWYQQTPGQGLQFLFEYFSETQRNKGNFPGRFSGRQFSNSRSEMNVSTLELGDSALYLCASSLGASGNTIYFGEGSWLTVV.

V is TRBV7-2 and J is TRBJ2-1; D remains ambiguous. Germline CDR1 reads SGHTA; CDR2 reads FQGNSA. V gave up 6 bases and J gave up 5 bases, with 11 bases separating them. This CDR3 is built from 13 residues. The CDR3 DNA reads TGTGCCAGCAGATTTGCGGCTGACAATGAGCAGTTCTTC. Translation: CASRFAADNEQFF. Full variable domain (rest looked up from reference TRBV7-2 and TRBJ2-1): GAGVSQSPSNKVTEKGKDVELRCDPISGHTALYWYRQSLGQGLEFLIYFQGNSAPDKSGLPSDRFSAERTGGSVSTLTIQRTQQEDSAVYLCASRFAADNEQFFGPGTRLTVL.

The chain employs TRBV19 and TRBJ1-5; 10 bases map to TRBD1. Germline lookup yields CDR1 LNHDA and CDR2 SQIVND (reference sequence). V shed 2 bases and J 7 bases; nucleotides not matched to a gene: 5. There are 15 residues in the CDR3. CDR3 loop: CASSIPGTGDQPQHF. The CDR3 region has the DNA TGTGCCAGTAGTATACCCGGGACAGGGGACCAGCCCCAGCATTTT.

The V gene is TRBV13, the J gene TRBJ2-5, with no clear D. CDR1 is PRHDT and CDR2 is FYEKMQ in the germline V gene (reference sequence). This CDR3 comprises 11 residues. V was clipped by 4 bases and J by 14 bases, with 14 bases between them. CDR3: CASSWERVNYF. For the CDR3, the DNA is TGTGCCAGCAGCTGGGAAAGGGTAAACTACTTC.

This rearrangement joins TRBV28 to TRBJ2-7, with 8 nucleotides matching TRBD2. The V gene's germline CDR1 is MDHEN and CDR2 SYDVKM. V shed 5 bases and J 5 bases; nucleotides not matched to a gene: 5. This CDR3 contains 13 residues. CDR3 in amino acids: CASSRGGSNEQYF. The CDR3 DNA sequence: TGTGCCAGCAGTCGGGGGGGGTCTAACGAGCAGTACTTC.

This chain links TRBV2 with TRBJ2-7; D could derive from TRBD1 or TRBD2 (5 bases each). The V end lost 8 bases, the J end lost 5 bases, and 16 bases lay between the germline ends. CDR3 length equals 13 residues. Germline V gene sequence: CDR1 SNHLY, CDR2 FYNNEI. The CDR3 nucleotides read TGTGCCAGCCTGGGGGTCCAAACTAACGAGCAGTACTTC. This codes for CASLGVQTNEQYF.

The CDR3 loop reads CASSTKWDRAYNSPLHF. CDR3 nucleotides: TGTGCCAGTAGTACTAAATGGGACCGGGCTTATAATTCACCCCTCCACTTT. The chain combines TRBV19 with TRBJ1-6; possibly TRBD1 for D (5 bases). The CDR3 spans 17 residues. Germline CDR1 LNHDA, CDR2 SQIVND (reference sequence). V was trimmed by 4 bases and J by 4 bases, leaving 17 bases between them.

This clone was recorded only once. The V and J genes are TRBV4-1 and TRBJ2-5; no definite D call. The germline V gene encodes CDR1 MGHRA and CDR2 YSYEKL. Between the trimmed V and J ends, which lost 1 base and 3 bases, there was a span of 12 bases. This CDR3 comprises 15 residues. The CDR3 sequence: CASSQGHANKETQYF. In nucleotides, the CDR3 is TGCGCCAGCAGCCAAGGACACGCCAATAAAGAGACCCAGTACTTC.

V gene TRBV15 combines with J gene TRBJ1-5, with D possibly being TRBD1 (6 bases). The CDR3 has 14 amino acids. Germline-derived CDR1 and CDR2 are LNHNV and YYDKDF (reference sequence). V dropped 3 bases and J dropped 4 bases, with 10 bases sitting between them. CDR3 nucleotides: TGTGCCACCAGCAGCCGACAGGAGAATCAGCCCCAGCATTTT. Its protein product is CATSSRQENQPQHF.

The rearrangement uses TRBV3-1 (or the pseudogene TRBV3-2) and TRBJ2-1; no clear D. The V end lost 4 bases, the J end lost 6 bases, and 16 bases lay between the germline ends. CDR3 length: 15 amino acids. From germline, CDR1 is LGHDT and CDR2 YNNKEL (reference sequence). Here the CDR3 reads CASSRGVGGSNEQFF. The CDR3, as DNA: TGTGCCAGCAGCCGAGGAGTTGGCGGTTCCAATGAGCAGTTCTTC.

The DNA for the CDR3 is TGCAGCGCGGACAGGGACGGCTACACCTTC. Its translation is CSADRDGYTF. The chain combines TRBV29-1 with TRBJ1-2; 8 nucleotides match TRBD1. Trimming took 7 bases from V and 8 from J; bases not matched to a gene: 3. The germline gives CDR1 SQVTM, CDR2 ANQGSEA. The CDR3 has 10 residues.

The V and J genes are TRBV3-1 (or the pseudogene TRBV3-2) and TRBJ2-1, with a tentative D call TRBD2 (6 bases). The CDR3 sequence is 16 residues long. Germline CDR1 and CDR2: LGHDT and YNNKEL (reference sequence). Trimming took 5 bases from V and 7 from J, leaving 21 bases between them. The CDR3 DNA is TGTGCCAGCAGCTACTTCGGGGCTAGCGAGGGGAATGAGCAGTTCTTC. Translated: CASSYFGASEGNEQFF.

This clone was seen a handful of times. The chain links TRBV4-2 to TRBJ2-7; D perhaps matches TRBD2 (5 bases). V lost 1 base to trimming and J lost 3 bases, with 16 bases between them. Germline-derived CDR1 and CDR2 are LGHNA and YNFKEQ. CDR3 length equals 16 residues. This chain's CDR3 is CASSQAVRSAGYEQYF. CDR3 sequence (DNA): TGTGCCAGCAGCCAAGCGGTCCGGAGTGCGGGCTACGAGCAGTACTTC.

This clone was seen only a few times. The rearrangement links TRBV10-3 to TRBJ2-1; 9 positions agree with TRBD2. Germline V CDR1 and CDR2: ENHRY, SYGVKD. This CDR3 contains 15 residues. With V trimmed by 8 bases and J by 8 bases, 13 bases remained unmatched. The DNA for the CDR3 is TGTGCCATCGGCAGGGAGGGACTAGCTAGCGATGAGCAGTTCTTC. This gives the protein CAIGREGLASDEQFF.